This T cell receptor beta chain came from a study of cytomegalovirus exposure and HLA in healthy donors. Findings and caveats of the study: Most of the TCR beta V segments (in an earlier analysis) were productive either about 87% or about 30% of the time. V- and J-gene trimming in TCR beta was tied to a missense DCLRE1C variant by an analysis performed later.

Trimming cost V 0 bases and J 0 bases; bases outside gene matches: 0. The CDR3 length is 15 residues. Per the germline V gene, CDR1 is SGHTA and CDR2 is FQGNSA. Healthy bone marrow donors supplied every sample. A word on this clone: The antigen is undetermined.

Primers for the PCR totalled 60 Vbeta and 13 Jbeta. TCRdb keeps only in-frame clones here, not all; method: immunoSEQ multiplex PCR. The table shows some 130,000 clones, with approximately 84% occurring only once. The sample comprised PBMCs. V gene TRBV7-2 combines with J gene TRBJ2-3; 7 bases agree with TRBD2. The TCR originated in a boy aged 2 to 10 in good health and CMV-seronegative. The CDR3 sequence: CASSLASGSTDTQYF. The CDR3 region has the DNA TGTGCCAGCAGCTTAGCTAGCGGGAGCACAGATACGCAGTATTTT.